What follows is one TCR beta chain and its context. Terminally differentiated effector memory CD45RA+ cells were excluded from the naive CD8 cells, which were CD45RO-negative and positively selected for CCR7. This entry comes from a study of shared clonotypes between healthy human individuals. Some clones are missing from TCRdb's copy, which holds only in-frame ones; the method was immunoSEQ multiplex PCR. The sample lists around 700,000 clones; under 95% were seen once. V dropped 0 bases and J dropped 5 bases, with 4 bases sitting between them. In germline, CDR1 is KGHSH, CDR2 LQKENI. The length of the CDR3 is 12 residues.

This sequence was found in a man aged 30-40 years in good health. The gene calls are TRBV18 and TRBJ2-5; the D is unclear. The sequencing sample was made of naive CD8+ T cells sorted from blood. CDR3 residues: CASSPPSETQYF. The CDR3 bases are TGTGCCAGCTCACCACCTTCCGAGACCCAGTACTTC.